The 23 T cell receptor beta chains below come from one sample, sequenced in a study of TIL therapy for anti-PD-1-resistant metastatic lung cancer. Time point denoted: pre-treatment sample, taken before nivolumab and TIL therapy. This was the immunoSEQ v3 assay. Using immunoSEQ multiplex PCR, the repertoire was profiled, and TCRdb retains in-frame clones only, with some absent. The repertoire has about 46,000 clones, just over 85% of them found once; the top ten carry 5%. The material was blood, obtained at baseline. The source is a person between 30 and 79 years old with non-small cell lung cancer.

The chain links TRBV7-9 to TRBJ1-1; possibly TRBD1 for D (6 bases). V was trimmed by 8 bases and J by 0 bases, leaving 13 bases between them. This CDR3 is 14 amino acids long. Looked up from germline, CDR1 is SEHNR and CDR2 is FQNEAQ (reference sequence). The CDR3 DNA reads as TGTGCCAGCGCGCTAGGACAGATGAACACTGAAGCTTTCTTT. Translating it yields CASALGQMNTEAFF.

The gene calls are TRBV6-4 and TRBJ2-2; D gene unclear. The CDR3 is 14 residues long. Trimming stripped 0 bases from V and 2 bases from J, with 4 bases between. Germline V CDR1 and CDR2: MRHNA, SNTAGT. As DNA, the CDR3 is TGTGCCAGCAGTGACTCGACAAACACCGGGGAGCTGTTTTTT. Residues: CASSDSTNTGELFF.

The rearrangement joins TRBV18 to TRBJ1-5; D uncertain. There are 17 residues in the CDR3. The germline V and J ends were trimmed by 2 bases and 0 bases, with 14 bases remaining between them. Per germline, CDR1 KGHSH and CDR2 LQKENI. The CDR3, as DNA: TGTGCCAGCTCACCATCAGCAGCCAGACTTAGCAATCAGCCCCAGCATTTT. Its protein product is CASSPSAARLSNQPQHF.

The chain employs TRBV6-2 or TRBV6-3 and TRBJ2-7, with 7 bases lining up with TRBD1. The germline gives CDR1 MNHEY, CDR2 SVGEGT. The trim removed 6 bases at V and 2 bases at J, leaving 7 bases unmatched. The CDR3 consists of 14 residues. CDR3 DNA sequence: TGTGCCAGCAGCCCTACAGGGGTCCCCTACGAGCAGTACTTC. This encodes CASSPTGVPYEQYF.

This clone was counted between two and nine times. The chain uses TRBV7-2 and TRBJ2-1; D is unclear. Germline lookup yields CDR1 SGHTA and CDR2 FQGNSA. This CDR3 contains 13 residues. V gave up 5 bases and J gave up 5 bases, with 10 bases separating them. The chain's CDR3 is CASSINRDNEQFF. The CDR3 nucleotides are TGTGCCAGCAGCATAAACCGGGACAATGAGCAGTTCTTC. The full variable domain, its missing parts supplied by reference TRBV7-2 and TRBJ2-1, is GAGVSQSPSNKVTEKGKDVELRCDPISGHTALYWYRQSLGQGLEFLIYFQGNSAPDKSGLPSDRFSAERTGGSVSTLTIQRTQQEDSAVYLCASSINRDNEQFFGPGTRLTVL.

The V gene is TRBV12-3 or TRBV12-4, the J gene TRBJ1-1; D gene unclear. Trimming took 3 bases from V and 4 from J, leaving 6 bases between them. The CDR3 is made up of 12 amino acids. The CDR3 DNA is TGTGCCAGCAGTTTGGAAGGCACTGAAGCTTTCTTT. Protein product: CASSLEGTEAFF.

This chain joins TRBV10-3 and TRBJ2-5; 7 positions agree with TRBD2. The germline V gene encodes CDR1 ENHRY and CDR2 SYGVKD. V shed 6 bases, J shed 4 bases, and the junction held 5 bases outside the gene matches. The CDR3 is 13 amino acids. The CDR3 nucleotides are TGTGCCATCAGCCCGACGGGGGGAGAGACCCAGTACTTC. Protein sequence: CAISPTGGETQYF.

The chain joins TRBV7-9 to TRBJ2-7; TRBD2 agrees at 9 bases. V gave up 4 bases and J gave up 3 bases; unmatched junction bases: 4. CDR1 is SEHNR, CDR2 FQNEAQ, per germline (reference sequence). The CDR3 totals 14 residues. The chain's CDR3 is CASSSGLAVYEQYF. The CDR3 DNA reads as TGTGCCAGCAGCTCGGGACTAGCTGTCTACGAGCAGTACTTC.

This sequence joins TRBV6-5 and TRBJ1-2; 8 bases align to TRBD1. V dropped 5 bases and J dropped 8; count of bases not matched to a gene: 13. The CDR3 totals 15 residues. Germline V gene data show CDR1 as MNHEY and CDR2 as SVGAGI. The CDR3 DNA reads as TGTGCCAGCAGTACCCAGGGGGCCCCCCGGGGCGGCTACACCTTC. It is translated as CASSTQGAPRGGYTF.

The V and J genes are TRBV12-3 or TRBV12-4 and TRBJ2-3; 7 bases match TRBD2. The CDR3 is 13 amino acids. With V trimmed by 1 base and J by 6 bases, 1 base remained unmatched. The CDR3 coding sequence is TGTGCCAGCAGTTTAGACGGGAGGGATACGCAGTATTTT. This translates into CASSLDGRDTQYF.

J is TRBJ2-1 and V is TRBV18; no clear D gene. The CDR3 sequence is 14 residues long. Germline-derived CDR1 and CDR2 are KGHSH and LQKENI. V was cut by 0 bases and J by 7 bases, with 10 bases left in between. The CDR3 bases are TGTGCCAGCTCACCACCGTTGGCGGTAAATGAGCAGTTCTTC. This gives the protein CASSPPLAVNEQFF. The full variable domain, with the rest looked up from reference TRBV18 and TRBJ2-1, is NAGVMQNPRHLVRRRGQEARLRCSPMKGHSHVYWYRQLPEEGLKFMVYLQKENIIDESGMPKERFSAEFPKEGPSILRIQQVVRGDSAAYFCASSPPLAVNEQFFGPGTRLTVL.

This clone was seen only once. The rearrangement uses TRBV18 and TRBJ2-1, with TRBD1 matching 9 bases. The CDR3 contains 16 residues. Germline V CDR1 and CDR2: KGHSH, LQKENI. Trimming at V came to 0 bases and at J to 6 bases, leaving 6 bases not matched to a gene. This CDR3 reads CASSPPGTGWINEQFF. CDR3 DNA sequence: TGTGCCAGCTCACCACCCGGGACAGGGTGGATCAATGAGCAGTTCTTC.

The rearrangement links TRBV7-3 to TRBJ2-1, with 7 bases aligning to TRBD2. Germline trimming cut 0 bases from V and 7 bases from J; bases unmatched to any gene: 6. CDR1 and CDR2 (germline): SGHTA, FQGTGA. The CDR3 consists of 15 residues. CDR3 in amino acids: CASSLTREVENEQFF. The DNA of the CDR3 is TGTGCCAGCAGCTTAACCCGGGAGGTGGAAAATGAGCAGTTCTTC. Based on the CDR3 plus reference TRBV7-3 and TRBJ2-1, the full variable domain is GAGVSQTPSNKVTEKGKYVELRCDPISGHTALYWYRQSLGQGPEFLIYFQGTGAADDSGLPNDRFFAVRPEGSVSTLKIQRTERGDSAVYLCASSLTREVENEQFFGPGTRLTVL.

The rearrangement uses TRBV6-5 and TRBJ2-5; D gene ambiguous. This CDR3 has 14 residues. Germline-derived CDR1 and CDR2 are MNHEY and SVGAGI. V was clipped by 4 bases and J by 1 base, with 10 bases between them. CDR3 DNA: TGTGCCAGCAGTTGGTCTGGCGGCCAAGAGACCCAGTACTTC. This translates into CASSWSGGQETQYF.

The V call is TRBV28, the J call TRBJ2-1, with D unclear. This CDR3 has 16 amino acids. Germline CDR1 and CDR2: MDHEN and SYDVKM. The V and J ends lost 5 bases and 0 bases respectively, with 14 bases between them. This chain's CDR3 is CASSPGTALSYNEQFF. The CDR3 DNA sequence: TGTGCCAGCAGTCCCGGAACAGCGCTCTCCTACAATGAGCAGTTCTTC.

J is TRBJ2-3 and V is TRBV3-1 (or the pseudogene TRBV3-2), with D tentatively TRBD1 (5 bases). Germline V lookup: CDR1 LGHDT, CDR2 YNNKEL (reference sequence). The CDR3 runs to 14 residues. Trimming removed 4 bases at V and 7 bases at J, with 15 bases between. Here the CDR3 reads CASSLIPTANTQYF. The DNA of the CDR3 is TGTGCCAGCAGCCTAATCCCGACAGCAAATACGCAGTATTTT.

This clone was observed a handful of times. V usage is TRBV7-9 and J usage is TRBJ1-6; no clear D. Germline V gene sequence: CDR1 SEHNR, CDR2 FQNEAQ (reference sequence). The CDR3 totals 14 residues. Trimming took 5 bases from V and 1 from J, leaving 6 bases between them. In DNA form, the CDR3 reads TGTGCCAGCAGCAGGGATTCCTATAATTCACCCCTCCACTTT. Translation: CASSRDSYNSPLHF.

The chain employs TRBV28 and TRBJ2-2; no clear D. Germline V gene lookup returns CDR1 MDHEN and CDR2 SYDVKM. V was clipped by 6 bases and J by 0 bases, with 8 bases between them. The CDR3 has 14 residues. The CDR3: CASRDIANTGELFF. The CDR3 nucleotides read TGTGCCAGCAGAGACATCGCGAACACCGGGGAGCTGTTTTTT.

The chain couples TRBV12-3 or TRBV12-4 to TRBJ1-1; the D is unclear. There are 12 residues in the CDR3. Trimming pared 7 bases from V and 7 bases from J, leaving 13 bases between. This CDR3 is CASTVYHFEAFF. The CDR3 nucleotides read TGTGCCAGCACCGTTTACCACTTTGAAGCTTTCTTT.

The rearrangement uses TRBV7-2 and TRBJ2-5, with D possibly called TRBD1 or TRBD2 (5 bases each). Trimming left V 6 bases short and J 8 bases short, with 22 bases between. The germline V gene encodes CDR1 SGHTA and CDR2 FQGNSA. The CDR3 totals 15 residues. The CDR3 is CASRTPGRFPDTQYF. The CDR3, as DNA: TGTGCCAGCAGAACACCGGGACGCTTCCCCGATACCCAGTACTTC.

The chain uses TRBV24-1 and TRBJ2-1, with D tentatively TRBD1 or TRBD2 (5 bases each). The CDR3 runs to 14 residues. Trimming shortened V by 5 bases and J by 8 bases, and 15 bases separated the two germline ends. Germline V CDR1 and CDR2: KGHDR, SFDVKD. CDR3 protein: CATSALRGGHEQFF. CDR3 bases: TGTGCCACCAGTGCTCTGCGTGGGGGACATGAGCAGTTCTTC.

J is TRBJ2-7 and V is TRBV30; D is perhaps TRBD2 (6 bases). The V end was cut by 3 bases, the J end by 2 bases, with 14 bases between. The CDR3 loop spans 14 amino acids. The germline gives CDR1 GTSNPN, CDR2 SVGIG (reference sequence). The CDR3 DNA is TGTGCCTGGAGAAGGGACTCCCTCCCCTACGAGCAGTACTTC. It encodes CAWRRDSLPYEQYF.

This rearrangement joins TRBV6-4 to TRBJ1-1, with 7 nucleotides matching TRBD1. Unmatched junction bases numbered 6, after V lost 4 bases and J lost 4 bases. The CDR3 is 14 residues long. Looked up from germline, CDR1 is MRHNA and CDR2 is SNTAGT. CDR3 loop: CASSVSGGSTEAFF. The CDR3 bases are TGTGCCAGCAGTGTGTCAGGGGGGAGCACTGAAGCTTTCTTT.